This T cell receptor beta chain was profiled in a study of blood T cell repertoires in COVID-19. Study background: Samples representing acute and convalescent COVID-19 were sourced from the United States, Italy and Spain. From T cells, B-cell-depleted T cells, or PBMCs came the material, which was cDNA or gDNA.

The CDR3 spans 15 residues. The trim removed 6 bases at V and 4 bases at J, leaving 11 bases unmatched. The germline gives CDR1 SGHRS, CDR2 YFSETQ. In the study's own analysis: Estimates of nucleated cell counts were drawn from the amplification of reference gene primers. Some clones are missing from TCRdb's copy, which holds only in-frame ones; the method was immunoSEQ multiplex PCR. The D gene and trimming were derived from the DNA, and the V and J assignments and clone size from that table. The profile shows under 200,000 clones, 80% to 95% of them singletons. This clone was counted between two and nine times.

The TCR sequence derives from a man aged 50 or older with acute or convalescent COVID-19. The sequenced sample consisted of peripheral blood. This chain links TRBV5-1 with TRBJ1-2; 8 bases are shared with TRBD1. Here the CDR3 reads CASNPPRGQGYGYTF. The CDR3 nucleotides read TGCGCCAGCAACCCACCCAGGGGGCAGGGCTATGGCTACACCTTC.